This T cell receptor beta chain appears in the sequencing data of a study of Tregs in tolerant kidney transplant recipients (dated by TCRdb to 2018 to 2020). Some background on the complete study: For bulk CFSE mixed lymphocyte reactions, CFSE-labeled recipient PBMCs were cocultured for roughly six days with irradiated donor PBMCs, after which the cells were stained for CD3/CD4/CD8 and FACS-sorted. The study applied TCRbeta sequencing to find donor-specific regulatory T cells before combined kidney and bone marrow transplantation and then followed those same cells after transplant. In a few healthy controls, several methods of expanding Tregs specific for an allogeneic donor were compared by TCRbeta repertoire sequencing.

Here is what the overall study found, with its caveats: Because the study included only a small number of patients, the results must be confirmed in larger populations and under other immunosuppression protocols. Expanding Tregs with activated donor B cells appeared to identify the most biologically relevant and donor-specific TCRbeta repertoire. Biological reproducibility was not directly addressed, though technical replication error appeared minimal.

For TCRbeta CDR3 sequencing, genomic DNA was extracted from sorted cells using the QIAGEN DNeasy Blood and Tissue Kit. High-throughput TCRbeta CDR3 sequencing, including PCR amplification with bias correction and internal controls, was performed commercially through immunoSEQ. The authors' analysis ran thus. Unique productive TCRbeta sequences were defined by CDR3 nucleotide sequence where primers matched, otherwise by CDR3 amino acid sequence with Vbeta and Jbeta genes. A sequence was defined as donor-reactive if the sequence was expanded at least 5-fold in CFSE-low cells compared with unstimulated cells and had a frequency of at least 0.01% in CFSE-low cells. Jensen-Shannon divergence calculated on the top 100 TCRbeta sequences ranked by frequency was used to measure repertoire divergence. For samples with multiple sequencing runs, sorting error was corrected in each run separately before the runs were combined. TCRdb mirrors the immuneACCESS table, restricted to in-frame sequences. Some clones are absent from its copies; in checked studies, under half trace to an unresolved V gene, and the reason for the others is unknown. V, J and clone size derive from that table, while D and trimming were established from the DNA sequence. The table for this sample lists roughly 4,000 clones; roughly three fifths of them were counted only once. The ten largest clones capture roughly 4% of the sample.

In regard to this clone: Its antigen specificity is not known. No much larger clonotype is one base removed from it; base qualities were not supplied.

Trimming takes 0 bases from V and 4 bases from J, and the germline ends sit 7 bases apart. Sequences PRHDT (CDR1) and FYEKMQ (CDR2) are obtained from the germline V gene (reference sequence). The CDR3 goes from the cysteine to the phenylalanine over 14 residues. Only the CDR3 region is kept as DNA, spanning 42 bases read in frame from base 1. Healthy control blood came either as purchased buffy coats or from healthy volunteers. Healthy control blood was separated into PBMCs by Ficoll density gradient and cryopreserved, and patient PBMCs were collected both before and after transplant. This receptor was taken from a human donor in good health. What was sequenced was CD8+ T cells from blood cultured with allogeneic cells. Recombination linked TRBV13 to TRBJ2-1, with a weak D call of TRBD2 (5 bases match). The DNA sequence follows: TGTGCCAGCAGCTTAGGTACGGGATACAATGAGCAGTTCTTC. Protein translation: CASSLGTGYNEQFF.